This T cell receptor (beta chain) was sequenced for a study of blood T cell repertoires in COVID-19. For the study at large: The United States, Italy and Spain provided the acute and convalescent COVID-19 samples. The analysed material was cDNA or gDNA that came from T cells, B-cell-depleted T cells, or PBMCs.

The CDR3 runs to 18 residues. The trim removed 4 bases at V and 0 bases at J, leaving 13 bases unmatched. The germline V gene has CDR1 LNHDA and CDR2 SQIVND (reference sequence). In the authors' workflow: For nucleated cells, counts were estimated from reference gene primer amplification. Libraries were prepared by immunoSEQ multiplex PCR; TCRdb keeps only in-frame clonotypes and omits some of them. V and J calls and clone size follow that table, whereas D and trimming were derived from the DNA. The sample records roughly 69,000 clones, about 90% being singletons. The TCR comes from a man aged 45-60 years with active COVID-19. This sequence joins TRBV19 and TRBJ1-2; 8 positions agree with TRBD1. Material: peripheral blood. The CDR3 DNA sequence: TGTGCCAGTAGTACGGCCTTTACCCGACAGGGGACTAACTATGGCTACACCTTC. This sequence encodes CASSTAFTRQGTNYGYTF.